Sequencing of this T cell receptor beta chain was carried out in a study of shared clonotypes between healthy human individuals (dated by TCRdb to about 2020). Regarding the research as a whole: A few men and a couple of women, aged 18 to 49 years, made up the cohort. For each donor, CD4 naive and CD4 memory were each given three plates, CD8 naive was given two plates, and CD8 memory was given one plate. The study deeply sequenced blood TCR repertoires of about 5 healthy adults to estimate repertoire size and the extent of clonotype sharing between individuals. Different laboratories and diverse techniques were used to prepare libraries and sequence TCR repertoires, to increase sequencing depth and limit assay-specific biases. Between about 0.94 and 8.9 billion PBMCs per donor were obtained by leukapheresis.

Of note for this clone: The clone's antigen remains unknown. Base-call qualities are not available, and no considerably larger clone is one nucleotide away.

From its cysteine to its phenylalanine, the CDR3 spans 15 amino acids. The sequence is cut down to CDR3 DNA, 45 bases in frame from base 1. Relative to germline, V is missing 3 bases and J is missing 7 bases, with 9 bases of the junction outside any gene match. CDR1 MNHEY and CDR2 SVGAGI were looked up in the germline V gene. Using the deep immunoSEQ assay, TCR CDR3 regions were amplified from genomic DNA by multiplex PCR. Extracted genomic DNA from each cell subset was spread evenly across all wells of several immunoSEQ 96-well plates, with each plate serving as a replicate. Each replicate PCR for sorted subsets received roughly 0.2 ug genomic DNA, equal to 30,000 or so T cell genomes. The purified libraries were quantified using a Qubit 3.0 fluorometer, sized with a Bioanalyzer 2100, and then quantified again using the KAPA Library Quantification kit. Every immunoSEQ 96-well plate was sequenced on a separate single-read 150-cycle Illumina NextSeq 550 flow cell. Under the source paper's analysis protocol: Because the immunoSEQ output included only junctional sequences and no quality scores, the filtering could not be the same as the filtering used for full-length reads. Sequences were annotated with PyIR, a Python wrapper for IgBLAST v1.9, and V/J genes and CDR3 were assigned using IMGT germline references. Reads with weak V/J assignments (E-value above 1e-6), missing CDR3, stop codons, out-of-frame junctions, or ambiguous translated residues were removed. V3J clonotypes were defined by identical inferred V gene, J gene, and CDR3 amino acid sequence. Percentage overlap between repertoires was calculated by dividing the number of shared unique clonotypes by the size of the smaller repertoire. RTK rarefaction, the Chao1 estimator, and Recon v2.1 estimates of unobserved clonotypes were used to assess repertoire richness. Generation probabilities for all TCRbeta clonotypes obtained by the gDNA method from four donors were computed using OLGA. Imported from immuneACCESS, the table was reduced by TCRdb to in-frame sequences with V and J called. These copies leave out some clones; in studies compared against another copy, an unresolved V gene accounts for under half, and the cause of the remainder is not known. The D gene and trimming were derived from the DNA, and the V and J assignments and clone size from that table. Counted in this sample were nearly 2 million clones; roughly 95% of them appeared once. The ten most abundant clones make up 1.2% of the sample.

CD8 naive samples were obtained by positive selection for CCR7 among CD45RO-negative cells, yielding a CD45RA+CCR7+ population from which TemRA cells were excluded. The donors were healthy, HIV-negative adults with no recently reported acute infections or vaccinations. All donors were Caucasian adults living in Nashville, Tennessee, USA. Blood was obtained by leukapheresis, after which PBMCs were separated by Ficoll-Histopaque density gradient centrifugation and cryopreserved in liquid nitrogen vapor phase. Analytical flow cytometry was used to check the purity and quantity of every magnetically sorted T cell population. Each sorted fraction had its genomic DNA isolated and then quantified by UV absorbance on a Nanodrop 2000c. What the authors observed across the whole study: Pairwise subsampling led to the expectation that sequencing depth would affect the degree of clonotype sharing among donors. Naive subsets generally had larger estimated clonotype richness than memory subsets. Incomplete sequencing was indicated by rarefaction of sorted-subset datasets, despite the large sequencing depth. When a few donors were compared, the shared fraction of clonotypes was around 5.1% for naive CD4, 3.5% to 4% for naive CD8, 2% to 2.5% for memory CD4, and approximately 0.4% for memory CD8. Higher generation probabilities were observed for clonotypes shared by all four sorted-subset donors than for non-shared clonotypes. Because the study included a small number of donors, the genetic and exposure-history diversity represented was limited. Sampling was restricted to blood, and TCR repertoires in tissues likely differ from the TCR repertoires found in blood.

Sequencing was done on a sample of naive CD8+ T cells sorted from blood. Interpreted using the paper, the cell subset or site label stands for: CD45RA+CCR7+. The sequence derives from a man aged 18-30 years in good health. The sequence is built from TRBV6-5 and TRBJ1-1, with TRBD1 matching 9 junction bases. Here the CDR3 is given as CASSYKTGGTIEAFF. The DNA is TGTGCCAGCAGTTATAAGACAGGGGGAACAATTGAAGCTTTCTTT.